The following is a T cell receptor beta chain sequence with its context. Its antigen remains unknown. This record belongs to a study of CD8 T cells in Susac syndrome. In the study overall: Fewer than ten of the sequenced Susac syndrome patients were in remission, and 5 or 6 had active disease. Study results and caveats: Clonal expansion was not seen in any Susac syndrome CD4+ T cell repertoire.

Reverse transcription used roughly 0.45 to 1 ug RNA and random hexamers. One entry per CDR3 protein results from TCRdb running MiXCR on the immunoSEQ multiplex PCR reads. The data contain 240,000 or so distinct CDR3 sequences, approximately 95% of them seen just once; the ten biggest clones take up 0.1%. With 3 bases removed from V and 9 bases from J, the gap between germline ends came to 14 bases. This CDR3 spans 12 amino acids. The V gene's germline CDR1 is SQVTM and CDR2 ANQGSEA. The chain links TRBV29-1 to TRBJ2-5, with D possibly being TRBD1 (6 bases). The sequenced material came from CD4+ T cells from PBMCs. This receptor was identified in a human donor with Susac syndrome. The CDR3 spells CSVEELRQAQYF. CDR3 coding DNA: TGCAGCGTTGAGGAACTCCGACAGGCCCAGTACTTC. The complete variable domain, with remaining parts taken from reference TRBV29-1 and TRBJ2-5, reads SAVISQKPSRDICQRGTSLTIQCQVDSQVTMMFWYRQQPGQSLTLIATANQGSEATYESGFVIDKFPISRPNLTFSTLTVSNMSPEDSSIYLCSVEELRQAQYFGPGTRLLVL.